The T cell receptor (beta chain) under discussion was sequenced for a study of T cell repertoires in cytomegalovirus infection. The overall study: It was the public TCR beta signatures that indicated both CMV infection and matching HLA type.

The CDR3 spans 13 residues. Germline-derived CDR1 and CDR2 are SGHKS and YYEKEE (reference sequence). Between the trimmed V and J ends, which lost 0 bases and 4 bases, there was a span of 8 bases. This clonotype was seen many times. Its cognate antigen is unknown. In TCRdb, the reads were re-called with MiXCR into one record per CDR3 protein. The table includes roughly 190,000 distinct CDR3 sequences, roughly 9% detected once. Notes on the study in general: Across the ex vivo response, the dominant clonotypes were HLA-C-restricted CMV-specific TCR beta clonotypes. Totalled public TCR beta family frequency picked out people who carried CMV plus the relevant HLA.

The source of this sequence is a human donor in good health (CMV status not recorded). Some clones in this sample may be carry-over from other donors' samples. The sample comprised PBMCs. This chain links TRBV5-5 with TRBJ2-7; D not certain. CDR3 sequence: CASSLAGSYEQYF. For the CDR3, the DNA is TGTGCCAGCAGCTTGGCCGGTTCTTACGAGCAGTACTTC.